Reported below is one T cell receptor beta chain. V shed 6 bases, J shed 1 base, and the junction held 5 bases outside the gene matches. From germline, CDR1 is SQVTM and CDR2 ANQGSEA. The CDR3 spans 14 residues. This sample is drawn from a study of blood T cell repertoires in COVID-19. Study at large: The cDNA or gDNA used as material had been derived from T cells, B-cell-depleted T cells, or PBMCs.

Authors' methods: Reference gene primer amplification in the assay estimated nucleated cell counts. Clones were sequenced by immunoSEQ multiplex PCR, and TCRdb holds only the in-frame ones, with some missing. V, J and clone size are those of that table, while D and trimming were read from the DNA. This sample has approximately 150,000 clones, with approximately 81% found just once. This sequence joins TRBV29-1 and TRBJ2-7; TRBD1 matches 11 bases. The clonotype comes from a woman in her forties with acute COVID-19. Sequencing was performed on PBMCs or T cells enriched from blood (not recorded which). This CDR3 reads CSVMGTGGSYEQYF. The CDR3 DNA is TGCAGCGTCATGGGGACAGGGGGTTCCTACGAGCAGTACTTC.